Below, 20 T cell receptor beta chains from the same sample are listed, as sequenced in a study of T cells in women clearing cervical HPV infection. Only in-frame clones appear in the TCRdb table, and some are missing; sequencing was by immunoSEQ multiplex PCR. The listing records around 33,000 clones. Material for sequencing was blood buffy coat. The receptors come from a woman aged 18 to 69 with a cervical HPV16 infection that either progressed to CIN3+ or cleared (not recorded which).

In the case of this clone: The CDR3 end lies 3 residues beyond the end of the read and is filled in from the germline J gene. V gene TRBV19 combines with J gene TRBJ2-4, with 7 bases that match TRBD1. The CDR3 spans 12 residues. In germline, CDR1 is LNHDA, CDR2 SQIVND (reference sequence). The sequenced part of the CDR3 DNA is TGTGCCAGTAGTATGACAGGGTCTGTT. Protein: CASSMTGSV. The CDR3, in full, reads CASSMTGSVQYF.

Incomplete CDR3 DNA: TGTGCCAGCAGCTTAGGCGCTGCGGGATGGGGCACAGATACG. Its translation is CASSLGAAGWGTDT. The CDR3 in full is CASSLGAAGWGTDTQYF. The V call is TRBV7-3, the J call TRBJ2-3; D possibly corresponds to TRBD2 (6 bases). The read halts 3 residues ahead of the CDR3 end, with the missing end drawn from the germline J gene. CDR1 and CDR2 from the germline V gene are SGHTA and FQGTGA. The CDR3 extends over 17 amino acids. The V end was cut by 2 bases, the J end by 1 base, with 16 bases between.

Concerning this clone: Sequencing ends 3 residues short of the CDR3 end; the germline J gene provides the rest. The chain uses TRBV5-1 and TRBJ2-6, with D possibly being TRBD1 or TRBD2 (5 bases each). Germline-derived CDR1 and CDR2 are SGHRS and YFSETQ. Trimming took 2 bases from V and 2 from J, leaving 8 bases between them. The CDR3 extends over 15 amino acids. The sequenced part of the CDR3 DNA is TGCGCCAGCAGCTTTCAGGGAGCTGGGGCCAACGTC. Translated: CASSFQGAGANV. The entire CDR3 protein is CASSFQGAGANVLTF.

A word on this clone: The observed sequence ends 3 residues before the CDR3 terminus, with the missing tail filled in from the germline J gene. This sequence joins TRBV7-2 and TRBJ2-1, with D uncertain. There are 14 residues in the CDR3. V gave up 1 base and J gave up 4 bases, with 8 bases separating them. Germline V gene lookup returns CDR1 SGHTA and CDR2 FQGNSA. The CDR3 DNA, read in part, is TGTGCCAGCAGCTTAGGGTCAGTTTACAATGAG. It specifies CASSLGSVYNE. The CDR3 as a whole reads CASSLGSVYNEQFF. Full variable domain (rest looked up from reference TRBV7-2 and TRBJ2-1): GAGVSQSPSNKVTEKGKDVELRCDPISGHTALYWYRQSLGQGLEFLIYFQGNSAPDKSGLPSDRFSAERTGGSVSTLTIQRTQQEDSAVYLCASSLGSVYNEQFFGPGTRLTVL.

Regarding this clone: The read gets to within 3 residues of the CDR3 end, and the germline J gene fills in the rest. The rearrangement links TRBV20-1 to TRBJ2-1; D is ambiguous. The CDR3 sequence is 14 residues long. Germline V gene data show CDR1 as DFQATT and CDR2 as SNEGSKA (reference sequence). The V end lost 5 bases, the J end lost 3 bases, and 14 bases lay between the germline ends. The covered CDR3 bases are TGCAGTGCTGTGGGCCTAACCGGCTACAATGAG. Translated: CSAVGLTGYNE. The full CDR3 is CSAVGLTGYNEQFF.

Turning to this clone: The read falls 3 residues short of the CDR3 end, and the missing part is taken from the germline J gene. The chain combines TRBV2 with TRBJ1-1; D is possibly TRBD1 (6 bases). Between the trimmed V and J ends, which lost 4 bases and 5 bases, there was a span of 20 bases. CDR3 size: 16 residues. Germline V gives CDR1 SNHLY, CDR2 FYNNEI. The CDR3 loop is CASSGTDPNQRTEAFF. The CDR3 DNA, read in part, is TGTGCCAGCAGTGGGACAGACCCTAATCAGAGGACTGAA.

With respect to this clone: At one end the junction does not follow the germline gene, possibly because of a read error. The CDR3 is CDSSLLPPYEQYF. CDR3 bases read: TGTGACAGCAGTCTCCTACCTCCCTACGAG. The chain is built from TRBV2 and TRBJ2-7; the D is unclear. The CDR3 goes on 3 residues after the read ends, and that part is filled in from the germline J gene. Germline CDR1 and CDR2: SNHLY and FYNNEI. The CDR3 has 13 residues. Drawing the rest from reference TRBV2 and TRBJ2-7, the complete variable domain is EPEVTQTPSHQVTQMGQEVILRCVPISNHLYFYWYRQILGQKVEFLVSFYNNEISEKSEIFDDQFSVERPDGSNFTLKIRSTKLEDSAMYFCDSSLLPPYEQYFGPGTRLTVT.

Comments on this clone: The read terminates 3 residues before the CDR3 end, so the remaining end is supplied by the germline J gene. The chain uses TRBV7-3 and TRBJ1-5, with D maybe TRBD1 (6 bases). The germline gives CDR1 SGHTA, CDR2 FQGTGA. V was cut by 6 bases and J by 1 base, with 7 bases left in between. The CDR3 loop spans 13 amino acids. Partial CDR3 DNA: TGTGCCAGCAGTACAGGGAGCAATCAGCCC. Its translation is CASSTGSNQP. The whole CDR3 sequence is CASSTGSNQPQHF.

About this clone: The read stops 3 residues short of the end of the CDR3; the missing end is completed from the germline J gene. The V call is TRBV12-3 or TRBV12-4, the J call TRBJ2-3; TRBD1 aligns across 9 bases. Unmatched junction bases numbered 7, after V lost 6 bases and J lost 3 bases. The CDR3 has 15 residues. The DNA read from the CDR3 is TGTGCCAGCAGCTTCCGGACAGGGGAAACAGATACG. Encoded protein: CASSFRTGETDT. The whole CDR3 protein is CASSFRTGETDTQYF.

Remarks on this clone: Read sequence stops 3 residues before the CDR3 end, and the germline J gene provides the missing end. The chain has TRBV4-2 and TRBJ2-3; 8 nucleotides line up with TRBD2. Germline lookup yields CDR1 LGHNA and CDR2 YNFKEQ. V gave up 0 bases and J gave up 5 bases; unmatched junction bases: 10. The CDR3 consists of 17 residues. The CDR3 sequence: CASSQEVAGGREDTQYF. The covered CDR3 bases are TGTGCCAGCAGCCAAGAGGTCGCGGGAGGTCGGGAAGATACG.

Points on this clone: The read is 3 residues too short to cover the CDR3 end, so that end is filled in from the germline J gene. The chain uses TRBV2 and TRBJ2-7, with TRBD2 matching over 12 bases. The CDR3 covers 13 residues. CDR1 and CDR2 (germline): SNHLY, FYNNEI. The ends lost 11 bases at V and 6 bases at J; junction bases unmatched: 8. Partial CDR3 DNA: TGTGCCGGAAGACTAGCGGGAGTCGGCGAG. It codes for CAGRLAGVGE. The complete CDR3 sequence is CAGRLAGVGEQYF.

Of note for this clone: The read stops 3 residues short of the end of the CDR3; the missing end is completed from the germline J gene. The gene calls are TRBV20-1 and TRBJ2-3; no firm D call. V lost 1 base to trimming and J lost 4 bases, with 12 bases between them. From germline, CDR1 is DFQATT and CDR2 SNEGSKA (reference sequence). CDR3 length equals 14 residues. The CDR3 DNA, read in part, is TGCAGTGCTAGAGCTTTACTTTCCCCAGATACG. Residues: CSARALLSPDT. The CDR3 reads in full as CSARALLSPDTQYF.

Points on this clone: The read halts 3 residues ahead of the CDR3 end, with the missing end drawn from the germline J gene. The J gene is TRBJ2-7, the V gene TRBV20-1; D is unresolved. V lost 3 bases and J 3 bases, leaving 12 bases between the germline ends. The CDR3 is 13 residues long. Germline CDR1 reads DFQATT; CDR2 reads SNEGSKA (reference sequence). CDR3 DNA, as far as it was read: TGCAGTGCTAGTCCGCCAGGCCTCTACGAG. Translating gives CSASPPGLYE. The entire CDR3 is CSASPPGLYEQYF.

About this clone: The DNA ends 3 residues before the CDR3 does, and the rest of the CDR3 is filled in from the germline J gene. The J gene is TRBJ2-7, the V gene TRBV27; 7 bases are shared with TRBD1. Trimming removed 5 bases from V and 3 bases from J; junction bases left unmatched: 4. Germline-derived CDR1 and CDR2 are MNHEY and SMNVEV (reference sequence). The CDR3 is 13 amino acids. The CDR3 DNA, read in part, is TGTGCCAGCAGTCACGGGACAGACTACGAG. Amino acid sequence: CASSHGTDYE. The whole CDR3 sequence is CASSHGTDYEQYF.

With regard to this clone: The missing CDR3 end, 3 residues past where the read stops, is filled in from the germline J gene. The genes are TRBV19 and TRBJ1-1; 9 nucleotides agree with TRBD1. Germline V gene lookup returns CDR1 LNHDA and CDR2 SQIVND (reference sequence). The CDR3 runs 14 residues. This CDR3 reads CASSNRDRDEKAFF. CDR3 DNA (partial): TGTGCCAGTAGTAACCGGGACAGGGATGAAAAA.

For this clone: The sequenced fragment ends 3 residues before the CDR3 boundary, so the rest is inferred from the germline J gene. This sequence joins TRBV29-1 and TRBJ1-2, with a tentative D call TRBD1 (5 bases). Trimming left V 7 bases short and J 5 bases short, with 20 bases between. The germline V gene encodes CDR1 SQVTM and CDR2 ANQGSEA. CDR3 length: 14 residues. Partial CDR3 DNA: TGCAGCGGGACGGGGGGAGGGGAAGATTATGGC. Its protein is CSGTGGGEDYG. The entire CDR3 protein is CSGTGGGEDYGYTF.

With regard to this clone: The read terminates 3 residues before the CDR3 end, so the remaining end is supplied by the germline J gene. V usage is TRBV29-1 and J usage is TRBJ1-5, with D perhaps TRBD1 (5 bases). Between the trimmed V and J ends, which lost 3 bases and 3 bases, there was a span of 12 bases. There are 14 residues in the CDR3. The germline V gene has CDR1 SQVTM and CDR2 ANQGSEA. The CDR3 loop reads CSVDGGTPNQPQHF. The CDR3 bases that were read are TGCAGCGTTGATGGGGGGACCCCCAATCAGCCC.

About this clone itself: The missing CDR3 end, 3 residues past where the read stops, is filled in from the germline J gene. V and J are TRBV6-1 and TRBJ1-4; possible D gene TRBD1, 6 bases. The CDR3 consists of 14 residues. V shed 2 bases and J shed 8 bases, with 12 bases lying between them. Germline V CDR1 and CDR2: MNHNS, SASEGT. CDR3 DNA (partial): TGTGCCAGCAGTGAAAACAGGGCTTACGAAAAA. This encodes CASSENRAYEK. The entire CDR3 protein reads CASSENRAYEKLFF.

Note on this clone: The observed sequence ends 3 residues before the CDR3 terminus, with the missing tail filled in from the germline J gene. This rearrangement joins TRBV12-3 or TRBV12-4 to TRBJ2-7; 13 bases are shared with TRBD2. Germline trimming cut 6 bases from V and 5 bases from J; bases unmatched to any gene: 13. CDR3 size: 17 residues. This chain's CDR3 is CASSPDLLAGGPHEQYF. The CDR3 DNA, read in part, is TGTGCCAGCAGCCCTGACCTACTAGCGGGAGGGCCCCACGAG.

A word on this clone: The read falls 3 residues short of the CDR3 end, and the missing part is taken from the germline J gene. J is TRBJ2-1 and V is TRBV20-1, with a tentative D call TRBD2 (6 bases). The V gene lost 0 bases and the J gene lost 4 bases, with 7 bases spanning the gap. Germline assignment: CDR1 DFQATT and CDR2 SNEGSKA (reference sequence). The CDR3 is 13 amino acids. CDR3 in amino acids: CSAREAGYNEQFF. CDR3 bases read: TGCAGTGCTAGAGAAGCGGGTTACAATGAG.